Listed below are T cell receptor beta chains from one sample, sequenced in a study of spatial heterogeneity in lung cancer. TCRdb passed the 5' RACE reads through MiXCR, listing each CDR3 protein once. The profile shows approximately 110,000 distinct CDR3 sequences, approximately 10% of them singletons. Sequences were derived from PBMCs, sampled at follow-up. These receptors all come from a female donor with early-stage non-small cell lung cancer. Both conserved end residues are part of each CDR3. D genes are given only for firm matches. Clone size is shown for a subset of rows, as once, few, many or a class of expanded clone.

d_gene,j_gene,abundance,v_gene,CDR3nt,CDR3aa
NA,TRBJ2-3,many,TRBV3-1,TGTGCCAGCAGCCTGCGCGCAGATACGCAGTATTTT,CASSLRADTQYF
NA,TRBJ2-3,NA,TRBV6-1,TGTGCCAGCAGCTATCGGACAGGGAGGGGCCCAGATACGCAGTATTTT,CASSYRTGRGPDTQYF
NA,TRBJ2-5,many,TRBV20-1,TGCAGTGCCCCCTCTGAGAACCAAGAGACCCAGTACTTC,CSAPSENQETQYF
NA,TRBJ2-3,NA,TRBV7-2,TGTGCCAGCAGCTTACAAGATACGCAGTATTTT,CASSLQDTQYF
TRBD2,TRBJ2-5,few,TRBV9,TGTGCCAGCAGCGGCGGAGCGACTAGCGGGACCAAAGAGACCCAGTACTTC,CASSGGATSGTKETQYF
TRBD1,TRBJ1-4,NA,TRBV5-1,TGCGCCAGCAGCTTTAATACAGGGGACAAATTTTTT,CASSFNTGDKFF
TRBD1,TRBJ2-5,few,TRBV7-2,TGTGCCAGCAGCCCCCCGGGACAGGGAGAGACCCAGTACTTC,CASSPPGQGETQYF
NA,TRBJ2-1,few,TRBV7-8,TGTGCCAGCAGGGTTCGGTACGGCAATGAGCAGTTCTTC,CASRVRYGNEQFF
NA,TRBJ1-2,few,TRBV4-3,TGCGCCAGCAGCCGGATGGAGGGGACGGCTTATGGCTACACCTTC,CASSRMEGTAYGYTF
TRBD1,TRBJ2-1,NA,TRBV14,TGTGCCAGCAGCCGTCGGACAGGTCACAATGAGCAGTTCTTC,CASSRRTGHNEQFF
NA,TRBJ2-3,NA,TRBV7-3,TGTGCCAGCAGCCCCTCCTTGGGTGCCGATACGCAGTATTTT,CASSPSLGADTQYF
TRBD2,TRBJ2-5,few,TRBV28,TGTGCCAGCAGTTCCCCGGGACTAGCGGGAGCAAGGGAGACCCAGTACTTC,CASSSPGLAGARETQYF
NA,TRBJ2-1,NA,TRBV5-1,TGCGCCAGCAGCTTGAATTCTCCGAGTGGCAGCCGAGGCGATGAGCAGTTCTTC,CASSLNSPSGSRGDEQFF
NA,TRBJ1-1,NA,TRBV27,TGTGCCAGCAGTCCGAACGCCGGGACCTATGTGGCAGCTTTCTTT,CASSPNAGTYVAAFF
NA,TRBJ2-2,many,TRBV29-1,TGCAGCGTTGAAGGGATCATAGGGACCGGGGAGCTGTTTTTT,CSVEGIIGTGELFF
TRBD1,TRBJ2-5,few,TRBV5-1,TGCGCCAGCAGCGCTGGGACAGGTCCCGAGACCCAGTACTTC,CASSAGTGPETQYF
TRBD2,TRBJ2-2,NA,TRBV11-2,TGTGCCAGCAGCCCCCGCACCGGGACTAGGGGTTCGGGCACCGGGGAGCTGTTTTTT,CASSPRTGTRGSGTGELFF
NA,TRBJ1-2,few,TRBV12-3/TRBV12-4,TGTGCCAGCAGTAAGTCCCGGGACGGACGTGGCTATGGCTACACCTTC,CASSKSRDGRGYGYTF
NA,TRBJ2-3,many,TRBV12-3/TRBV12-4,TGTGCCAGCAGTTCGGGACTGGGGGCGCAGTATTTT,CASSSGLGAQYF
NA,TRBJ2-3,NA,TRBV4-3,TGCGCCAGCAGCCAAGATGCGGGAAGAGATACGCAGTATTTT,CASSQDAGRDTQYF
NA,TRBJ2-3,few,TRBV20-1,TGCAGTGCCCCTCAGTCTAGCGCTCGCACAGATACGCAGTATTTT,CSAPQSSARTDTQYF
NA,TRBJ1-3,few,TRBV7-9,TGTGCCAGCAGCTTAGAAAGTGGGATAAACACCATATATTTT,CASSLESGINTIYF
TRBD1,TRBJ1-5,NA,TRBV2,TGTGCCAGCAGACAGGACAGGGGACGAGGCAATCAGCCCCAGCATTTT,CASRQDRGRGNQPQHF
NA,TRBJ1-4,NA,TRBV6-5,TGTGCCAGCAGTTACTCTACGGGGACTAATGAAAAACTGTTTTTT,CASSYSTGTNEKLFF
TRBD2,TRBJ2-2,few,TRBV3-1,TGTGCCAGCAGCTTCCGACTAGCGGGCCTCACCGGGGAGCTGTTTTTT,CASSFRLAGLTGELFF
NA,TRBJ2-2,few,TRBV3-1,TGTGCCGCAGGGAAGAGCGGGTCGAACACCGGGGAGCTGTTTTTT,CAAGKSGSNTGELFF
TRBD1,TRBJ1-1,NA,TRBV20-1,TGCAGTGCGAGGACAGGGCTATACACTGAAGCTTTCTTT,CSARTGLYTEAFF
NA,TRBJ1-1,few,TRBV6-5,TGTGCCAGCAGTTCCCAACGGGCCTCTAGGGCTTTCTTT,CASSSQRASRAFF
TRBD1,TRBJ1-5,NA,TRBV6-1,TGTGCCAGCAGGACGGACAGGAGCAATCAGCCCCAGCATTTT,CASRTDRSNQPQHF
NA,TRBJ1-5,few,TRBV12-3/TRBV12-4,TGTGCCAGCAGGGCGGGGATTGGCAATCAGCCCCAGCATTTT,CASRAGIGNQPQHF
TRBD1,TRBJ1-1,many,TRBV6-6,TGTGCCAGCAGCCGGACAGGGGCCATGAACACTGAAGCTTTCTTT,CASSRTGAMNTEAFF
NA,TRBJ1-2,NA,TRBV29-1,TGCAGCGTTGATGTGGCAGCCAGCCCCACCGGCTACACCTTC,CSVDVAASPTGYTF
TRBD1,TRBJ1-5,few,TRBV7-8,TGTGCCAGCAGCACGGGGGAGGGGGCAGGCAATCAGCCCCAGCATTTT,CASSTGEGAGNQPQHF
NA,TRBJ1-1,few,TRBV28,TGTGCCAGCAGTTTGTTCAGGGGGAACACTGAAGCTTTCTTT,CASSLFRGNTEAFF
NA,TRBJ2-1,NA,TRBV20-1,TGCAGTGGACTACCCTGGGGGAATGAGCAGTTCTTC,CSGLPWGNEQFF
NA,TRBJ2-2,many,TRBV12-3/TRBV12-4,TGTGCCAGCAAAACGACCTCCGTCGTCGACACCGGGGAGCTGTTTTTT,CASKTTSVVDTGELFF
TRBD2,TRBJ2-5,many,TRBV20-1,TGCAGTGCTAGAGAGGGGACTAGCGGGTTCGGGACCCAGTACTTC,CSAREGTSGFGTQYF
NA,TRBJ2-6,NA,TRBV7-8,TGTGCCAGCAGCCCACAATTATACTCTGGGGCCAACGTCCTGACTTTC,CASSPQLYSGANVLTF
NA,TRBJ1-5,many,TRBV27,TGTGCCAGCAGTTTATCGTATCAGTTCAATCAGCCCCAGCATTTT,CASSLSYQFNQPQHF
NA,TRBJ2-1,few,TRBV18,TGTGCCAGCTCACCACCGGGAGTATACAATGAGCAGTTCTTC,CASSPPGVYNEQFF
NA,TRBJ2-7,few,TRBV5-1,TGCGCCAGCAGCATTGGAGAGCCCCCCTACGAGCAGTACTTC,CASSIGEPPYEQYF
NA,TRBJ2-1,few,TRBV9,TGTGCCAGCGGGGGGCTCCTCCTGAGCTCCTACAATGAGCAGTTCTTC,CASGGLLLSSYNEQFF
NA,TRBJ2-3,NA,TRBV11-3,TGTGCCAGCAGGCGGACCGACACAGATACGCAGTATTTT,CASRRTDTDTQYF
TRBD1,TRBJ1-3,few,TRBV5-4,TGTGCCAGCAGCCGGGACAGCTTCGCTGGAAACACCATATATTTT,CASSRDSFAGNTIYF
TRBD2,TRBJ2-2,few,TRBV27,TGTGCCAGCAGGGATAGCGGGAGAGTCACCGGGGAGCTGTTTTTT,CASRDSGRVTGELFF
NA,TRBJ1-1,many,TRBV29-1,TGCAGCGTTATGCCGGCTAGGAACACTGAAGCTTTCTTT,CSVMPARNTEAFF
TRBD2,TRBJ2-3,many,TRBV3-1,TGTGCCAGCAGCCAGAGGACTAGCGCCAACACAGATACGCAGTATTTT,CASSQRTSANTDTQYF
NA,TRBJ2-3,NA,TRBV21-1,TGTGCCACCCCCCCCTTTACGCAGTATTTT,CATPPFTQYF
NA,TRBJ2-5,many,TRBV15,TGTGCCACCAGCAGAGATATTGGCAGACGCGGAGAGACCCAGTACTTC,CATSRDIGRRGETQYF
NA,TRBJ2-3,NA,TRBV9,TGTGCCAGCAGCGTGTTGGGGGGTACAGATACGCAGTATTTT,CASSVLGGTDTQYF
NA,TRBJ2-3,many,TRBV5-4,TGTGCCAGCAGCTTGGGAGGGAGAAGGACAGATACGCAGTATTTT,CASSLGGRRTDTQYF
TRBD1,TRBJ2-7,NA,TRBV28,TGTGCCAGCAGTTTAACAGGGACAGCAAGACACCCGCGGGAGCAGTACTTC,CASSLTGTARHPREQYF
NA,TRBJ1-2,NA,TRBV6-1,TGTGCCAGCAGTGGGACAGTTCTTAACTATGGCTACACCTTC,CASSGTVLNYGYTF